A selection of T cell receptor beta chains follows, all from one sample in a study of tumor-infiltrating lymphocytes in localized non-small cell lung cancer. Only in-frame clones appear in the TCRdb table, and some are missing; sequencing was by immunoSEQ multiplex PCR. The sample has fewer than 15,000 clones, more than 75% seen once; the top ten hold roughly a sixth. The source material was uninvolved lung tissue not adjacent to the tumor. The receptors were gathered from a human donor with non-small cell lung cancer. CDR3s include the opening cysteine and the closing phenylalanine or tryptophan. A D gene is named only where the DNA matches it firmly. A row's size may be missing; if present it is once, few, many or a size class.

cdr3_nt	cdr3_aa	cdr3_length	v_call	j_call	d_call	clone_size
TGTGCCAGCAGCTTTGGGGGACAGCGAGCTAACTATGGCTACACCTTC	CASSFGGQRANYGYTF	16	TRBV7-2	TRBJ1-2	TRBD1	NA
TGTGCCAGTAGTATGTTGGGGGGGATAACAGATACGCAGTATTTT	CASSMLGGITDTQYF	15	TRBV19	TRBJ2-3	TRBD2	NA
TGTGCCAGCAAGAAACAGGGGGCCGGTGGCTACACCTTC	CASKKQGAGGYTF	13	TRBV2	TRBJ1-2	TRBD1	once
TGTGCCAGCAGCCCCGAGTACGGGGAAGAAAAACTGTTTTTT	CASSPEYGEEKLFF	14	TRBV7-9	TRBJ1-4	NA	few
TGTGCCAGCAGCGGGAGCACAGATACGCAGTATTTT	CASSGSTDTQYF	12	TRBV7-3	TRBJ2-3	NA	few
TGTGCCAGCAGCGAATCCGGGACTAGTGAGTTCTTC	CASSESGTSEFF	12	TRBV7-8	TRBJ2-1	TRBD2	NA
TGTGCCAGCAGTTACCAGGGTGAGAACACTGAAGCTTTCTTT	CASSYQGENTEAFF	14	TRBV6-5	TRBJ1-1	NA	NA
TGCAGCGTTGCATCTTCCTACGAGCAGTACTTC	CSVASSYEQYF	11	TRBV29-1	TRBJ2-7	NA	few
TGTGCCAGCAGCGTAGGAGGACAGGGGCATGGCTACACCTTC	CASSVGGQGHGYTF	14	TRBV9	TRBJ1-2	TRBD1	NA
TGCGCCAGCAGCTTGGCGGGTGTGTTCACCGGGGAGCTGTTTTTT	CASSLAGVFTGELFF	15	TRBV5-1	TRBJ2-2	NA	NA
TGTGCCAGCAGCCCGAAGAGGGGCGGGGGGGGCACAGATACGCAGTATTTT	CASSPKRGGGGTDTQYF	17	TRBV7-2	TRBJ2-3	TRBD2	few
TGTGCCAGTGGACTAGCGGGAACAGATACGCAGTATTTT	CASGLAGTDTQYF	13	TRBV11-1	TRBJ2-3	TRBD2	NA
TGTGCCAGCAGTACGATTCGAGATCAGCCCCAGCATTTT	CASSTIRDQPQHF	13	TRBV27	TRBJ1-5	NA	once
TGTGCCAGCAGTTTACGGAGGGCCTTAAGTGCTTTCTTT	CASSLRRALSAFF	13	TRBV6-5	TRBJ1-1	NA	NA
TGTGCCAGCAGCTTTAGGACAGGGGAATGGGAGACCCAGTACTTC	CASSFRTGEWETQYF	15	TRBV9	TRBJ2-5	TRBD1	NA
TGCGCCAGCAGCACGGGCCGTACCAGCTCTGGAAACACCATATATTTT	CASSTGRTSSGNTIYF	16	TRBV5-1	TRBJ1-3	NA	NA
TGCGCCAGCAGCTTGACAGGGGCCACCGGGGAGCTGTTTTTT	CASSLTGATGELFF	14	TRBV5-1	TRBJ2-2	TRBD1	NA
TGCAGCGTCGAGACAGTCACTGAAGCTTTCTTT	CSVETVTEAFF	11	TRBV29-1	TRBJ1-1	NA	once
TGTGCCAGTAGTATGGAAGGGGCGGGGTACGGGGAGCTGTTTTTT	CASSMEGAGYGELFF	15	TRBV19	TRBJ2-2	NA	few
TGTGCCAGCTCACCTCATCGGACCCCTTGGGGCTACACCTTC	CASSPHRTPWGYTF	14	TRBV18	TRBJ1-2	NA	NA
TGTGCCAGCAGCTTAACTCCGGGAGGAACCACAGATACGCAGTATTTT	CASSLTPGGTTDTQYF	16	TRBV7-2	TRBJ2-3	TRBD2	NA
TGTGCCAGCAGCAAAGGACAGGGGGCAATCACTGAAGCTTTCTTT	CASSKGQGAITEAFF	15	TRBV11-3	TRBJ1-1	TRBD1	once
TGTGCCAGCAGCCGGCCGGAGGCGGCCTCCTACGAGCAGTACTTC	CASSRPEAASYEQYF	15	TRBV6-5	TRBJ2-7	NA	few
TGTGCCAGCAGCGTAGAGGTAGCGGGAGGCAATGAGCAGTTCTTC	CASSVEVAGGNEQFF	15	TRBV9	TRBJ2-1	TRBD2	NA
TGTGCCAGCAGTTTTAACACTATAAAGTCCTACAATGAGCAGTTCTTC	CASSFNTIKSYNEQFF	16	TRBV28	TRBJ2-1	NA	few
TGTGCCAGCAGCCCCACGCTTATCTCGAGCTCCTACGAGCAGTACTTC	CASSPTLISSSYEQYF	16	TRBV28	TRBJ2-7	NA	few
TGCGCCAGCAGGGCGGAGGGTTTCAATGAGCAGTTCTTC	CASRAEGFNEQFF	13	TRBV5-1	TRBJ2-1	NA	NA
TGCAGTGCTCTTTACAATGAGCAGTTCTTC	CSALYNEQFF	10	TRBV20-1	TRBJ2-1	NA	NA
TGTGCCAGCAGCTTAGGTGCGGGGGACGCCGGTGGGCCCCAGCATTTT	CASSLGAGDAGGPQHF	16	TRBV11-2	TRBJ1-5	NA	NA
TGTGCCAGCAGCTTAGGGTCGGAAAGGGGATTGGGTGAGCAGTTCTTC	CASSLGSERGLGEQFF	16	TRBV7-9	TRBJ2-1	NA	once
TGTGCCATCAGGGGGGGACATATATACAATGAGCAGTTCTTC	CAIRGGHIYNEQFF	14	TRBV10-3	TRBJ2-1	NA	NA
TGTGCCAGCAGCTTTAGCGGGGAGTCAGATACGCAGTATTTT	CASSFSGESDTQYF	14	TRBV7-2	TRBJ2-3	TRBD2	NA
TGTGCCTGGAGTCGAAAAGTGACAGGTGTTACTGTCTCCTACGAGCAGTACTTC	CAWSRKVTGVTVSYEQYF	18	TRBV30	TRBJ2-7	NA	NA